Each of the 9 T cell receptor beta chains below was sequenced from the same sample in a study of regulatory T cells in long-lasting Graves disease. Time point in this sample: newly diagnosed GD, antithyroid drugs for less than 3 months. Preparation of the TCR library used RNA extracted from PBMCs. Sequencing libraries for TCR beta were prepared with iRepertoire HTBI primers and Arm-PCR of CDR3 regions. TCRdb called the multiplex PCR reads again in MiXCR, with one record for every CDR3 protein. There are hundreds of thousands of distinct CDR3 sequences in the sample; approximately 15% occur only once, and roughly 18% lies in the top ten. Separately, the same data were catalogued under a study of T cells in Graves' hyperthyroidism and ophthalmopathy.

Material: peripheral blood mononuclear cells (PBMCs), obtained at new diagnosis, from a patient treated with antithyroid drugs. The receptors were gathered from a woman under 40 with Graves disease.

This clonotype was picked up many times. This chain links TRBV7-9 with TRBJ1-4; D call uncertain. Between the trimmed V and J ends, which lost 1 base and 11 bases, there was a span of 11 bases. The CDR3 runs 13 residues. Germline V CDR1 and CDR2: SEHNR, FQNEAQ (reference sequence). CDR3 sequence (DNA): TGTGCCAGCAGCTTAGAGGGCCCCGGGAAACTGTTTTTT. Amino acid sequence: CASSLEGPGKLFF.

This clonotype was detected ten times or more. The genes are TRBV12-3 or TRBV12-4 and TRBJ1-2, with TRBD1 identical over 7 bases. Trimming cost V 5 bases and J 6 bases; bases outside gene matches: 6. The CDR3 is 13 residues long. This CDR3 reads CASSETGRNGYTF. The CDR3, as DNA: TGTGCCAGCAGTGAGACAGGGAGGAATGGCTACACCTTC.

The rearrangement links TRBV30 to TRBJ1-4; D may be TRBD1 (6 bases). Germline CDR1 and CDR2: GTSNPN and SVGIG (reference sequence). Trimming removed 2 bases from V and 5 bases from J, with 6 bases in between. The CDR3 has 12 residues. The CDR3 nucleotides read TGTGCCTGGAGTACAGGGAATGAAAAACTGTTTTTT. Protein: CAWSTGNEKLFF.

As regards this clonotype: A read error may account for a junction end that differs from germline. The CDR3 DNA follows: TGTGCCAGCAGTCTAAGACAGGGCAATGAAAGACTGTTTTTT. Translation: CASSLRQGNERLFF. This chain links TRBV28 with TRBJ1-4; 7 bases line up with TRBD1. The CDR3 is made up of 14 amino acids. Germline assignment: CDR1 MDHEN and CDR2 SYDVKM.

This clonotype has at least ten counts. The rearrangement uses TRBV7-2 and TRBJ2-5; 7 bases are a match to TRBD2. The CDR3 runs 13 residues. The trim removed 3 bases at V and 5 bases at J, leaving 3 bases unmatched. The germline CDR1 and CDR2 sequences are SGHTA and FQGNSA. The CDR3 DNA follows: TGTGCCAGCAGCTTGCGGGAGCGGGAGACCCAGTACTTC. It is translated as CASSLRERETQYF.

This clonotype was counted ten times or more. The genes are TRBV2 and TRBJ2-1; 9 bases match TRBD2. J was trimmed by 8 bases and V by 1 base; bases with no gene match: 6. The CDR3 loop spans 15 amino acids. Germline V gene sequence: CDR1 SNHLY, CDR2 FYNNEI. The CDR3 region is CASSEGLAVSDEQFF. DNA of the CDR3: TGTGCCAGCAGTGAAGGACTAGCGGTGTCCGATGAGCAGTTCTTC. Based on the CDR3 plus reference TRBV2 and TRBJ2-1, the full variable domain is EPEVTQTPSHQVTQMGQEVILRCVPISNHLYFYWYRQILGQKVEFLVSFYNNEISEKSEIFDDQFSVERPDGSNFTLKIRSTKLEDSAMYFCASSEGLAVSDEQFFGPGTRLTVL.

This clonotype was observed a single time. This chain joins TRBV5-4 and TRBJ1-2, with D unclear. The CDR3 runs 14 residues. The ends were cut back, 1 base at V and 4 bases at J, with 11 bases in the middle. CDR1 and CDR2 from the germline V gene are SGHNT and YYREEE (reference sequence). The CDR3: CASSLRHSTYGYTF. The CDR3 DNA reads TGTGCCAGCAGCTTGCGGCACAGCACCTATGGCTACACCTTC.

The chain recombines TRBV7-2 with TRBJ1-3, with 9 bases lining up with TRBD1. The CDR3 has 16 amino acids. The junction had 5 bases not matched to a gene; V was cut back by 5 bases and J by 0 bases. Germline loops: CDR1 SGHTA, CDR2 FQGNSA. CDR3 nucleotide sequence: TGTGCCAGCAGCACGCCGGGACAGGGCTCTGGAAACACCATATATTTT. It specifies CASSTPGQGSGNTIYF.

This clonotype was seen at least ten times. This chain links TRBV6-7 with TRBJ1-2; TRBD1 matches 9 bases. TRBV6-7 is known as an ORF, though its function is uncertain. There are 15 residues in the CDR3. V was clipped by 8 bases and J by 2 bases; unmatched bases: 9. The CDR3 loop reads CASYSGDRENYGYTF. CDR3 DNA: TGTGCCAGCTATTCCGGGGACAGGGAGAACTATGGCTACACCTTC.